This TCR beta chain was captured by sequencing in a study of cytomegalovirus exposure and HLA in healthy donors. In its sample, this clone was seen a few times. Trimming pared 4 bases from V and 12 bases from J, leaving 16 bases between. Germline lookup yields CDR1 SGHDN and CDR2 FVKESK. The CDR3 runs 13 residues. Amplification used 60 Vbeta primers and 13 Jbeta primers. Sequencing used immunoSEQ multiplex PCR; TCRdb keeps in-frame clones, though not all of them. The sample consists of over 80,000 clones, under 85% of them appearing once. The sequencing sample was made of PBMCs. V and J are TRBV14 and TRBJ2-1; D might be TRBD2 (6 bases). The receptor comes from a woman in her seventies in good health and CMV-seropositive. The CDR3 coding sequence is TGTGCCAGCAGCCCCAGGACTACCCTTGGGCAGTTCTTC. Protein: CASSPRTTLGQFF. The full variable domain, in which reference TRBV14 and TRBJ2-1 provide the parts outside the CDR3, is EAGVTQFPSHSVIEKGQTVTLRCDPISGHDNLYWYRRVMGKEIKFLLHFVKESKQDESGMPNNRFLAERTGGTYSTLKVQPAELEDSGVYFCASSPRTTLGQFFGPGTRLTVL.